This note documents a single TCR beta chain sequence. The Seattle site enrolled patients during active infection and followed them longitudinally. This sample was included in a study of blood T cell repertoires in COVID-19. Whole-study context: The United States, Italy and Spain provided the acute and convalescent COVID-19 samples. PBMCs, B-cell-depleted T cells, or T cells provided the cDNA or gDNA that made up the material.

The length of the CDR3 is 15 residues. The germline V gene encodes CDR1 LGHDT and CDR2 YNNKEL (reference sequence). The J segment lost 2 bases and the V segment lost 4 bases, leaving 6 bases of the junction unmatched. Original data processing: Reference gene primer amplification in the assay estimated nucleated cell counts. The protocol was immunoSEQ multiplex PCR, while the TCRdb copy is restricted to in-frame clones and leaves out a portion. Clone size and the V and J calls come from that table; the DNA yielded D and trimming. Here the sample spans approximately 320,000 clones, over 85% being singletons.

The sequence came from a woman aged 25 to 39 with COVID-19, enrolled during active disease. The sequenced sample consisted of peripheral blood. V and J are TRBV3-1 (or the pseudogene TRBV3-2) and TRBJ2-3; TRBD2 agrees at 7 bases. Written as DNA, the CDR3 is TGTGCCAGCAGCCGGGGGGGATCACTCACAGATACGCAGTATTTT. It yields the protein CASSRGGSLTDTQYF.